The 27 T cell receptor beta chains in this list originate from one sample, sequenced in a study of cytomegalovirus exposure and HLA in healthy donors. The PCR had 60 Vbeta and 13 Jbeta primers. Libraries were prepared by immunoSEQ multiplex PCR; TCRdb keeps only in-frame clonotypes and omits some of them. This sample has approximately 190,000 clones, with 75% to 90% found just once. The specimen sequenced was PBMCs. The receptors stem from a young woman in good health and CMV-seronegative.

The CDR3 nucleotides are TGTGCCAGCAGTTACGGTGGGACAGGGCGCCACGAGCAGTACTTC. It specifies CASSYGGTGRHEQYF. The J gene is TRBJ2-7, the V gene TRBV6-6; 9 bases are a match to TRBD1. Germline trimming cut 2 bases from V and 5 bases from J; bases unmatched to any gene: 7. This CDR3 region has 15 residues. The V gene's germline CDR1 is MNHNY and CDR2 SVGAGI (reference sequence).

The J gene is TRBJ1-6, the V gene TRBV7-9, with 8 bases identical to TRBD1. Germline assignment: CDR1 SEHNR and CDR2 FQNEAQ (reference sequence). V was clipped by 0 bases and J by 7 bases; unmatched bases: 2. There are 15 residues in the CDR3. The CDR3, as DNA: TGTGCCAGCAGCTTAGCGCAGGGGGCGAATTCACCCCTCCACTTT. Protein sequence: CASSLAQGANSPLHF.

J is TRBJ2-5 and V is TRBV11-2, with 8 bases fitting TRBD1. V was clipped by 2 bases and J by 8 bases; unmatched bases: 13. Germline lookup yields CDR1 SGHAT and CDR2 FQNNGV. CDR3 length: 16 residues. CDR3 bases: TGTGCCAGCAGCTTATATAATCGGCAGGGGGCTGTCACCCAGTACTTC. It yields the protein CASSLYNRQGAVTQYF.

The chain uses TRBV7-8 and TRBJ2-7, with D perhaps TRBD2 (5 bases). With 4 bases removed from V and 4 bases from J, the gap between germline ends came to 11 bases. The CDR3 has 13 residues. Germline CDR1 is SGHVS and CDR2 is FQNEAQ. The CDR3 loop reads CASSYSGGYEQYF. CDR3 DNA sequence: TGTGCCAGCAGCTATTCCGGAGGTTACGAGCAGTACTTC. Full variable domain (rest looked up from reference TRBV7-8 and TRBJ2-7): GAGVSQSPRYKVAKRGQDVALRCDPISGHVSLFWYQQALGQGPEFLTYFQNEAQLDKSGLPSDRFFAERPEGSVSTLKIQRTQQEDSAVYLCASSYSGGYEQYFGPGTRLTVT.

This clone was counted a few times. CDR3 in amino acids: CASSKTGFVGNTIYF. DNA for the CDR3: TGTGCCAGCAGCAAGACAGGATTCGTCGGAAACACCATATATTTT. The chain recombines TRBV7-2 with TRBJ1-3, with a possible D match to TRBD1 (6 bases). CDR3 size: 15 residues. Germline CDR1 reads SGHTA; CDR2 reads FQGNSA. V dropped 5 bases and J dropped 4 bases, with 15 bases sitting between them.

This clone was observed once. The chain couples TRBV5-5 to TRBJ2-1; 11 bases fit TRBD2. Losses at the gene ends were 7 bases for V and 4 bases for J; bases not matched to a gene: 10. The CDR3 extends over 16 amino acids. The germline CDR1 and CDR2 sequences are SGHKS and YYEKEE (reference sequence). CDR3 bases: TGTGCCAGCGCATTACTAGCGGGAGACGATTACAATGAGCAGTTCTTC. Translating gives CASALLAGDDYNEQFF.

The gene calls are TRBV19 and TRBJ2-7; possibly TRBD1 for D (6 bases). The CDR3 consists of 14 residues. V was trimmed by 5 bases and J by 2 bases, leaving 13 bases between them. Germline assignment: CDR1 LNHDA and CDR2 SQIVND (reference sequence). This CDR3 is CASSYRVGTYEQYF. CDR3 sequence (DNA): TGTGCCAGTAGTTACAGGGTAGGGACCTACGAGCAGTACTTC.

The chain couples TRBV27 to TRBJ2-5, with 7 bases that match TRBD1. The CDR3 totals 13 residues. Germline V gene sequence: CDR1 MNHEY, CDR2 SMNVEV (reference sequence). V gave up 4 bases and J gave up 5 bases; unmatched junction bases: 4. CDR3 residues: CASSWTGRETQYF. The DNA of the CDR3 is TGTGCCAGCAGTTGGACAGGCCGGGAGACCCAGTACTTC.

The V gene is TRBV11-1, the J gene TRBJ1-4; D is perhaps TRBD1 (5 bases). Per the germline V gene, CDR1 is SGHAT and CDR2 is FQDESV (reference sequence). The V gene lost 2 bases and the J gene lost 2 bases, with 9 bases spanning the gap. The CDR3 has 15 amino acids. The CDR3 DNA follows: TGTGCCAGCAGCTTAAAGGGGTTCACTAATGAAAAACTGTTTTTT. Its protein product is CASSLKGFTNEKLFF.

The chain is built from TRBV7-9 and TRBJ1-2, with TRBD1 as a possible D gene (5 bases). Germline V gives CDR1 SEHNR, CDR2 FQNEAQ (reference sequence). Trimming removed 1 base from V and 1 base from J, with 10 bases in between. The CDR3 length is 15 residues. The CDR3 DNA sequence: TGTGCCAGCAGCTTAGGACAGTCAGATAACTATGGCTACACCTTC. Translating it yields CASSLGQSDNYGYTF.

This chain uses TRBV7-2 with TRBJ1-1, with a possible D match to TRBD1 (6 bases). The CDR3 is made up of 13 amino acids. Germline CDR1 SGHTA, CDR2 FQGNSA. V lost 5 bases to trimming and J lost 4 bases, with 11 bases between them. This CDR3 is CASSPPDSTEAFF. The DNA of the CDR3 is TGTGCCAGCAGCCCCCCGGACAGCACTGAAGCTTTCTTT.

The count of this clone is one. The DNA for the CDR3 is TGTGCCAGCAGACCTAGGGGGCTCGGGAATTGTCGCTACACCTTC. Translating it yields CASRPRGLGNCRYTF. The J gene is TRBJ1-2, the V gene TRBV21-1; the table names TRBD1, a call not compared with the DNA. TRBV21-1 is termed a pseudogene. There are 15 residues in the CDR3.

Only one count was recorded for this clone. This chain joins TRBV5-1 and TRBJ2-3, with TRBD2 identical over 7 bases. CDR3 size: 15 residues. The ends lost 7 bases at V and 1 base at J; junction bases unmatched: 9. CDR1 is SGHRS and CDR2 is YFSETQ in the germline V gene. The CDR3 here is CASLLGLAGTDTQYF. CDR3 DNA sequence: TGCGCCAGCCTTTTGGGGCTAGCGGGCACAGATACGCAGTATTTT. Drawing the rest from reference TRBV5-1 and TRBJ2-3, the complete variable domain is KAGVTQTPRYLIKTRGQQVTLSCSPISGHRSVSWYQQTPGQGLQFLFEYFSETQRNKGNFPGRFSGRQFSNSRSEMNVSTLELGDSALYLCASLLGLAGTDTQYFGPGTRLTVL.

The rearrangement links TRBV6-5 to TRBJ1-1; TRBD1 matches 7 bases. The CDR3 has 16 residues. Germline lookup yields CDR1 MNHEY and CDR2 SVGAGI. V lost 2 bases and J lost 5; bases outside the gene matches: 11. As DNA, the CDR3 is TGTGCCAGCAGTTACACCACCCGACAGGGTCGGACTGAAGCTTTCTTT. Protein product: CASSYTTRQGRTEAFF.

This clone appeared a few times. The J gene is TRBJ2-1, the V gene TRBV6-5, with TRBD1 matching 10 bases. The CDR3 is 15 amino acids. Germline V gene sequence: CDR1 MNHEY, CDR2 SVGAGI. V lost 5 bases and J lost 0; bases outside the gene matches: 1. The CDR3 DNA reads as TGTGCCAGCAGTCGGACAGGGGGCTCCTACAATGAGCAGTTCTTC. It specifies CASSRTGGSYNEQFF.

The gene calls are TRBV7-2 and TRBJ2-1, with a possible D match to TRBD2 (7 bases). The CDR3 runs 12 residues. Germline V lookup: CDR1 SGHTA, CDR2 FQGNSA. The V end lost 5 bases, the J end lost 15 bases, and 17 bases lay between the germline ends. CDR3 nucleotides: TGTGCCAGCAGCGGCGCGGGGGCGATCGCGTTCTTC. Its translation is CASSGAGAIAFF.

This clone showed up just once. The genes are TRBV7-9 and TRBJ2-7; 10 nucleotides agree with TRBD2. V lost 5 bases and J lost 1; bases outside the gene matches: 8. Per germline, CDR1 SEHNR and CDR2 FQNEAQ (reference sequence). The length of the CDR3 is 16 residues. The CDR3 loop is CASSEYSGGESYEQYF. The CDR3 DNA sequence: TGTGCCAGCAGCGAATACAGCGGGGGGGAATCCTACGAGCAGTACTTC.

The CDR3 coding sequence is TGTGCCAGCAGTCCCAGGACAGGGATCAATCAGCCCCAGCATTTT. This gives the protein CASSPRTGINQPQHF. V is TRBV27 and J is TRBJ1-5; 8 bases are a match to TRBD1. CDR1 is MNHEY, CDR2 SMNVEV, per germline (reference sequence). The V segment lost 5 bases and the J segment 3 bases; nucleotides outside the gene matches: 6. The CDR3 runs 15 residues.

The rearrangement links TRBV19 to TRBJ2-1, with D tentatively TRBD2 (6 bases). Trimming shortened V by 4 bases and J by 6 bases, and 13 bases separated the two germline ends. The CDR3 covers 14 residues. Germline lookup yields CDR1 LNHDA and CDR2 SQIVND (reference sequence). The CDR3 DNA sequence: TGTGCCAGTAGTACCAGGGACTCTTCCAATGAGCAGTTCTTC. This encodes CASSTRDSSNEQFF. Full variable domain (outside the CDR3, taken from reference TRBV19 and TRBJ2-1): DGGITQSPKYLFRKEGQNVTLSCEQNLNHDAMYWYRQDPGQGLRLIYYSQIVNDFQKGDIAEGYSVSREKKESFPLTVTSAQKNPTAFYLCASSTRDSSNEQFFGPGTRLTVL.

The sample holds one count of this clone. The chain combines TRBV11-2 with TRBJ2-2; D not certain. CDR1 is SGHAT, CDR2 FQNNGV, per germline. The CDR3 has 15 amino acids. Trimming took 5 bases from V and 3 from J, leaving 13 bases between them. The CDR3 loop reads CASSRVVADTGELFF. The CDR3 coding sequence is TGTGCCAGCAGCCGTGTCGTGGCCGACACCGGGGAGCTGTTTTTT. The full variable domain, in which reference TRBV11-2 and TRBJ2-2 provide the parts outside the CDR3, is EAGVAQSPRYKIIEKRQSVAFWCNPISGHATLYWYQQILGQGPKLLIQFQNNGVVDDSQLPKDRFSAERLKGVDSTLKIQPAKLEDSAVYLCASSRVVADTGELFFGEGSRLTVL.

The rearrangement links TRBV4-1 to TRBJ2-7; possible D gene TRBD1, 6 bases. Trimming took 6 bases from V and 0 from J, leaving 18 bases between them. The CDR3 extends over 16 amino acids. The germline V gene has CDR1 MGHRA and CDR2 YSYEKL. The CDR3 bases are TGCGCCAGCAGTCCAACGGACCAGGACAGCTCCTACGAGCAGTACTTC. Its translation: CASSPTDQDSSYEQYF.

The chain links TRBV6-5 to TRBJ2-2, with TRBD2 matching over 7 bases. The germline V gene has CDR1 MNHEY and CDR2 SVGAGI. The V segment lost 7 bases and the J segment 3 bases; nucleotides outside the gene matches: 5. There are 14 residues in the CDR3. In nucleotides, the CDR3 is TGTGCCAGCAAACGCGGGAGTTACACCGGGGAGCTGTTTTTT. Amino acid sequence: CASKRGSYTGELFF.

The sample holds one count of this clone. The V and J genes are TRBV5-1 and TRBJ1-6, with 8 bases aligning to TRBD1. CDR1 is SGHRS, CDR2 YFSETQ, per germline. The CDR3 contains 15 residues. V trimming: 4 bases; J trimming: 9 bases; junction bases outside the gene matches: 9. The CDR3 protein is CASSTGQGIGSPLHF. Here the CDR3 DNA reads TGCGCCAGCAGCACCGGACAGGGAATCGGTTCACCCCTCCACTTT.

This rearrangement joins TRBV28 to TRBJ1-3; no reliable D call. Germline-derived CDR1 and CDR2 are MDHEN and SYDVKM. The CDR3 spans 15 residues. With 2 bases removed from V and 0 bases from J, the gap between germline ends came to 8 bases. The CDR3 is CASSLNPSSGNTIYF. In DNA form, the CDR3 reads TGTGCCAGCAGTTTAAACCCGAGCTCTGGAAACACCATATATTTT.

About this clone itself: At one end, the junction sequence differs from germline, possibly due to a read error. V is TRBV6-6 and J is TRBJ1-4, with D tentatively TRBD1 (6 bases). This CDR3 is 11 amino acids long. CDR1 and CDR2 (germline): MNHNY, SVGAGI (reference sequence). CDR3: CASTRGENLFF. In DNA form, the CDR3 reads TGTGCCAGCACCAGGGGAGAAAACCTGTTTTTT.

The chain couples TRBV7-3 to TRBJ2-7; possibly TRBD2 for D (6 bases). The CDR3 extends over 15 amino acids. V lost 5 bases, J lost 2 bases, and 16 bases lay in between. In germline, CDR1 is SGHTA, CDR2 FQGTGA. Written as DNA, the CDR3 is TGTGCCAGCAGCCATTATAGCGGCCCGACCTACGAGCAGTACTTC. Its translation: CASSHYSGPTYEQYF.

This chain uses TRBV7-3 with TRBJ2-2; 7 bases are a match to TRBD2. The V gene end was trimmed by 1 base and the J gene end by 2 bases; junction bases not matched to a gene: 4. The V gene's germline CDR1 is SGHTA and CDR2 FQGTGA. The CDR3 has 16 amino acids. The chain's CDR3 is CASSLNGGSNTGELFF. In DNA, the CDR3 is TGTGCCAGCAGCTTAAACGGCGGGAGCAACACCGGGGAGCTGTTTTTT.